This T cell receptor beta chain was sequenced for a study of blood T cell repertoires in COVID-19 (dated by TCRdb to the early 2020s). For context, the study as a whole: The collaborator samples originated in the United States, Italy and Spain and spanned the acute and convalescent phases of COVID-19. The material from the prospective study consisted of cDNA or gDNA derived from T cells, B-cell-depleted T cells, or PBMCs. Where available, HLA class I and class II types were taken from metadata supplied by the sample provider and were not determined by assay-based typing. The sample metadata nearly always contained a de-identified subject ID, COVID-19 status, age in years and sex. The dataset comprised deeply sampled blood TCRbeta repertoires from subjects exposed to, actively infected with, or recovered from COVID-19. The repertoires were released in a freely available public database meant as a resource for research on the immune response to SARS-CoV-2. Samples were obtained from the ongoing ImmuneRACE study (first 160 participants) and from 1,254 subjects provided by 6 global collaborators. Overall results and qualifications from the work: How much clinical and demographic metadata was included differed by source and by participant, and the metadata was provided uncurated.

The junction shows trimming of 3 bases on V and 2 bases on J, plus 11 bases between the germline ends. From the cysteine up to the phenylalanine, the CDR3 has a length of 14 residues. Just the 42-base CDR3 DNA is kept, in frame starting at base 1. For CDR1 and CDR2, the germline V gene lists SGHRS and YFSETQ. The immunoSEQ Assay, a bias-controlled multiplex PCR, was used to amplify TCRbeta CDR3 regions from genomic DNA. Per the original workflow: Within the assay, amplification of reference gene primers was used to estimate how many nucleated cells each sample contained. To quantify the absolute abundance of each unique TCRbeta CDR3 rearrangement, sequence reads were collapsed and filtered. For each sample, productive Simpson clonality was calculated as the square root of Simpson's diversity index over productive rearrangements. The clones in this table, taken by TCRdb from immuneACCESS, are in-frame only. Not every clone is retained; where verified, under half of the shortfall comes from an unresolved V gene, and the cause of the rest is unknown. V, J and clone size are those of that table, while D and trimming were read from the DNA. For this sample the table gives 490,000 or so clones, of which roughly nine tenths were detected only once. The biggest ten clones account for roughly 8% of the sample.

Comments on this clone: Its antigen has not been determined. The sample holds no much larger clone one base away, and base qualities are not on file.

In the prospective study, participants were roughly 18 to 100 years old, resided in about two dozen geographic areas of the United States, and were enrolled through a virtual design. Cohort assignment in the prospective study relied on participant-reported clinical history from a screening survey and a study questionnaire. For ImmuneRACE Cohort 3, a participant was defined as recovered based on two consecutive negative NP/OP PCR tests, clearance by a healthcare professional, or resolution of symptoms. In the prospective study, mobile phlebotomists collected whole blood, serum and a nasopharyngeal or oropharyngeal swab from each participant. Over an approximately 2-month period, participants in the prospective study had the option of providing additional blood draws and questionnaires. Blood samples from the prospective study were shipped frozen or at room temperature prior to DNA extraction.

The TCR comes from a woman aged 60 to 75 who had recovered from COVID-19. The chain uses TRBV5-1 and TRBJ1-2; D gene: possibly TRBD1, on 5 matching bases. Sequencing was carried out using PBMCs or T cells enriched from blood (not recorded which). The DNA reads as follows: TGCGCCAGCAGCTCCGGACACTCGAACTATGGCTACACCTTC. Translated, this gives CASSSGHSNYGYTF.